The text below deals with one T cell receptor beta chain. Its specificity is unknown. This specimen comes from a study of CD8 T cells in ankylosing spondylitis. This CDR3 comprises 12 residues. Trimming removed 4 bases from V and 1 base from J, with 7 bases in between. Germline CDR1 is SQVTM and CDR2 is ANQGSEA. Each CDR3 protein gets one entry after TCRdb re-called the 5' RACE reads with MiXCR. This table has more than 250,000 distinct CDR3 sequences, roughly 8% appearing once. Regarding the study as a whole: For ankylosing spondylitis blood, a TCR beta motif of under ten highly homologous variants appeared characteristic. Certain motif variants had earlier appeared in reactive arthritis synovial fluid and blood. Significantly higher representation of disease-linked clones was reported for matched ankylosing spondylitis synovial fluid.

The source of this sequence is a male donor with ankylosing spondylitis. The J gene is TRBJ2-5, the V gene TRBV29-1, with D unclear. The sequencing sample was made of blood, either unsorted or a sorted T cell fraction (not recorded which). CDR3 region: CSVVWAQETQYF. In nucleotides, the CDR3 is TGCAGCGTTGTATGGGCCCAAGAGACCCAGTACTTC.